This T cell receptor beta chain emerged from a study of control samples from healthy donors and cancer patients. TCRdb's copy holds only in-frame clones and misses some; the assay was immunoSEQ multiplex PCR. Of under 75,000 clones listed, about nine tenths are singletons. The trim removed 4 bases at V and 5 bases at J, leaving 5 bases unmatched. This CDR3 contains 16 residues. The germline V gene encodes CDR1 LGHNA and CDR2 YNFKEQ. The receptor was derived from a woman between 45 and 65 years old with colorectal cancer. Material: PBMCs. V usage is TRBV4-2 and J usage is TRBJ2-2; TRBD2 agrees at 12 bases. In nucleotides, the CDR3 is TGTGCCAGCAGCCTGCAAACTAGCGGGGGGACCGGGGAGCTGTTTTTT. This translates into CASSLQTSGGTGELFF.